This is a list of T cell receptor beta chains from one sample in a study of response to subunit inactivated influenza vaccine. Via MiXCR, TCRdb re-called the RT-PCR reads, giving one row per CDR3 protein. This table has fewer than 350,000 distinct CDR3 sequences, roughly a fifth appearing once. Specimen: PBMCs from blood, collected less than 22 months after vaccination. These TCRs come from a man aged 45-69 years who received an inactivated influenza vaccine. CDR3s include the opening cysteine and the closing phenylalanine or tryptophan. Fields, in order: D gene, J gene, clone size, V gene, CDR3 protein, CDR3 DNA. The D gene is left open where the match is weak. The size of a clone is reported for some rows only, either as once, few or many, or as a class for expanded clones.

>TRBD2|TRBJ2-1|few|TRBV19
CASSPGLAYNEQFF
TGTGCCAGTAGCCCGGGACTAGCCTACAATGAGCAGTTCTTC
>-|TRBJ2-1|few|TRBV9
CASSDYNSYNEQFF
TGTGCCAGCAGCGACTATAACTCCTACAATGAGCAGTTCTTC
>-|TRBJ2-5|-|TRBV2
CASSESSGAETQYF
TGTGCCAGCAGTGAATCATCGGGGGCTGAGACCCAGTACTTC
>TRBD1|TRBJ1-4|-|TRBV5-4
CASSSGTGREKLFF
TGTGCCAGCAGCTCGGGGACAGGGCGGGAAAAACTGTTTTTT
>-|TRBJ2-5|-|TRBV6-5
CASSSTGKRETQYF
TGTGCCAGCAGTTCCACAGGGAAGCGAGAGACCCAGTACTTC
>TRBD1|TRBJ2-3|-|TRBV7-3
CASSPDYDRADTQYF
TGTGCCAGCAGCCCGGATTACGACAGGGCAGATACGCAGTATTTT
>-|TRBJ1-1|-|TRBV30
CAWSVLAPTNTEAFF
TGTGCCTGGAGTGTACTAGCGCCCACCAACACTGAAGCTTTCTTT
>-|TRBJ1-5|few|TRBV4-3
CASSQEVMGPQHF
TGCGCCAGCAGCCAAGAAGTTATGGGGCCCCAGCATTTT
>-|TRBJ2-2|few|TRBV29-1
CSVPSTGELFF
TGCAGCGTCCCAAGTACCGGGGAGCTGTTTTTT
>-|TRBJ2-7|few|TRBV7-2
CASSLTLFRNYEQYF
TGTGCCAGCAGCTTAACTCTTTTCAGAAATTACGAGCAGTACTTC
>-|TRBJ2-3|-|TRBV10-3
CAISATGAQTDTQYF
TGTGCCATCAGTGCTACGGGGGCGCAAACAGATACGCAGTATTTT
>-|TRBJ1-2|few|TRBV29-1
CSVGQPQGRTF
TGCAGCGTTGGACAGCCACAAGGTCGTACCTTC
>-|TRBJ2-1|-|TRBV12-3/TRBV12-4
CASSLVAEQFF
TGTGCCAGCAGTTTGGTGGCTGAGCAGTTCTTC
>TRBD1|TRBJ2-5|-|TRBV23-1
CASKSRDRHQETQYF
TGCGCCAGCAAATCAAGGGACAGGCATCAGGAGACCCAGTACTTC
>-|TRBJ1-2|-|TRBV9
CASSVAGVGGYTF
TGTGCCAGCAGCGTAGCTGGCGTCGGAGGCTACACCTTC
>-|TRBJ2-1|few|TRBV4-3
CASSQEKLSVSYNEQFF
TGCGCCAGCAGCCAAGAGAAACTCTCCGTCTCCTACAATGAGCAGTTCTTC
>-|TRBJ2-4|many|TRBV6-1
CASSERLNIQYF
TGTGCCAGCAGTGAACGGCTAAACATTCAGTACTTC
>-|TRBJ1-3|-|TRBV15
CATSTADGHTIYF
TGTGCCACCAGCACCGCCGACGGTCACACCATATATTTT
>TRBD2|TRBJ2-7|few|TRBV27
CASGPGLAGVVYEQYF
TGTGCCAGCGGACCGGGACTAGCGGGAGTCGTTTACGAGCAGTACTTC
>-|TRBJ1-1|-|TRBV7-2
CASSWTAWGTEAFF
TGTGCCAGCAGCTGGACGGCCTGGGGGACTGAAGCTTTCTTT
>TRBD1|TRBJ1-1|many|TRBV7-2
CASSLGTGLRGTEAFF
TGTGCCAGCAGCTTGGGGACAGGGCTAAGGGGCACTGAAGCTTTCTTT
>TRBD2|TRBJ2-2|-|TRBV7-6
CASSLEHPGRTTGELFF
TGTGCCAGCAGCTTAGAACATCCCGGGAGGACCACCGGGGAGCTGTTTTTT
>TRBD2|TRBJ2-3|-|TRBV5-5
CASSTIAGGSFSTDTQYF
TGTGCCAGCAGCACCATAGCGGGGGGTTCCTTTAGCACAGATACGCAGTATTTT
>TRBD1|TRBJ1-4|many|TRBV12-3/TRBV12-4
CASSSQDRDVLKLFF
TGTGCCAGCAGCTCTCAGGACAGGGATGTGCTGAAACTGTTTTTT
>TRBD2|TRBJ2-3|-|TRBV28
CASSSRGVATDTQYF
TGTGCCAGCAGTTCCCGGGGGGTGGCAACAGATACGCAGTATTTT
>-|TRBJ1-3|many|TRBV14
CASSQDGLSSGNTIYF
TGTGCCAGCAGCCAAGATGGGTTAAGCTCTGGAAACACCATATATTTT
>-|TRBJ1-6|-|TRBV19
CASKERRVYNSPLHF
TGTGCCAGTAAGGAAAGACGGGTCTATAATTCACCCCTCCACTTT
>-|TRBJ2-5|few|TRBV20-1
CSAREGGRQETQYF
TGCAGTGCTAGAGAGGGGGGACGACAAGAGACCCAGTACTTC